Listed below are T cell receptor beta chains from one sample, sequenced in a study of Graves' ophthalmopathy and Graves' hyperthyroidism. TCRdb re-called the multiplex PCR reads through MiXCR, storing one row per CDR3 protein. The data show under 400,000 distinct CDR3 sequences, with under 20% seen just once and approximately 13% held by the top ten. Sequencing was performed on peripheral blood. These receptors were obtained from an adult man with Graves' ophthalmopathy. CDR3s include the opening cysteine and the closing phenylalanine or tryptophan. Each record gives: clone size, D gene, V gene, J gene, CDR3 DNA, CDR3 protein. The D gene is left open where the match is weak. Part of the rows lack a size; the others show once, few, many or a class for expanded clones.

>-|TRBD1|TRBV6-5|TRBJ1-2
TGTGCCAGCAGCTACGGGACAGGGTGTGGCTATGGCTACACCTTC
CASSYGTGCGYGYTF
>many|-|TRBV28|TRBJ2-7
TGTGCCAGCAGTTTATCTACCTACGAGCAGTACTTC
CASSLSTYEQYF
>many|-|TRBV9|TRBJ2-2
TGTGCCAGCAGCGTACGTGCTGGGGCAGCGAACACCGGGGAGCTGTTTTTT
CASSVRAGAANTGELFF
>many|-|TRBV12-3/TRBV12-4|TRBJ2-5
TGTGCCAGCAGTTTATATCGGGGGGAGACCCAGTACTTC
CASSLYRGETQYF
>-|TRBD1|TRBV20-1|TRBJ1-6
TGCAGTGCCAGGGGGCCAGGGGAGTATAATTCACCCCTCCACTTT
CSARGPGEYNSPLHF
>many|-|TRBV4-1|TRBJ2-7
TGCGCCAGCAGCCAAGATCCCCGGCCCTCCTACGAGCAGTACTTC
CASSQDPRPSYEQYF
>-|-|TRBV2|TRBJ2-7
TGTGCCAGTAAGAAAGGCTTCTCCTACGAGCAGTCCTTC
CASKKGFSYEQSF
>many|-|TRBV11-2|TRBJ2-2
TGTGCCAGCAGCAAAGACAGGAACACCGGGGAGCTGTTTTTT
CASSKDRNTGELFF
>many|-|TRBV19|TRBJ2-2
TGTGCCAGTATCTCATCAGCGAACACCGGGGAGCTGTTTTTT
CASISSANTGELFF
>many|-|TRBV29-1|TRBJ1-1
TGCAGCGTTGAAAAGGGATTGAACACTGAAGCTTTCTTT
CSVEKGLNTEAFF
>many|TRBD2|TRBV20-1|TRBJ2-2
TGCAGTGCTAGAGCCTCTAGCGGGGTAAACACCGGGGAGCTGTTTTTT
CSARASSGVNTGELFF
>many|-|TRBV7-9|TRBJ2-7
TGTGCCAGCAGCTTAGGATTTTTCGAGCAGTACTTC
CASSLGFFEQYF
>many|TRBD2|TRBV11-3|TRBJ2-5
TGTGCCACCCTCCTACTAGCGGGAGAGGGGGAGACCCAGTACTTC
CATLLLAGEGETQYF
>many|-|TRBV14|TRBJ1-2
TGTGCCAGCAGCCAAGATGAAGGGATCGGCGGCTACACCTTC
CASSQDEGIGGYTF
>many|-|TRBV20-1|TRBJ1-6
TGCAGTGCTAGAGAAGGAGGACTCTCACCCCTCCACTTT
CSAREGGLSPLHF
>many|-|TRBV28|TRBJ1-2
TGTGCCAGCACTTCCGCATTCTATGGCTACACCTTC
CASTSAFYGYTF
>many|-|TRBV6-2/TRBV6-3|TRBJ2-7
TGTGCCAGCAGTTCCGAAGCCGGGACGGATACCGAGCAGTACTTC
CASSSEAGTDTEQYF
>many|-|TRBV7-9|TRBJ2-2
TGTGCCAGCAGCTTATTGTCCACCGGGGAGCTGTTTTTT
CASSLLSTGELFF
>-|TRBD2|TRBV5-1|TRBJ2-2
TGCGCCAGCAGCGGAAGGACTAGCGGGATCCGAACCGGGGAGCTGTTTTTT
CASSGRTSGIRTGELFF
>many|TRBD1|TRBV20-1|TRBJ2-5
TGCAGTGCTAGAGCTCGGGACAGGGGGTTTGAGACCCAGTACTTC
CSARARDRGFETQYF
>many|-|TRBV20-1|TRBJ2-7
TGCAGTGCTAGAAGGACAGAAGAGGAGCAGTACTTC
CSARRTEEEQYF
>many|-|TRBV6-1|TRBJ2-2
TGTGCCAGCAGGGACGTCGGGCGGATCAACACCGGGGAGCTGTTTTTT
CASRDVGRINTGELFF
>many|TRBD1|TRBV20-1|TRBJ2-7
TGCAGTGCTAGACCCGGGACAGCTCTCTCCTACGAGCAGTACTTC
CSARPGTALSYEQYF
>many|-|TRBV5-1|TRBJ2-7
TGTGCCAGCAGCTCACAGGGTTACGAGCAGTACTTC
CASSSQGYEQYF
>-|-|TRBV10-3|TRBJ2-4
TGTGCCATCAGTGAGTCTCCCTACATTCAGTACTTC
CAISESPYIQYF
>many|-|TRBV3-1|TRBJ1-2
TGTGCCAGCAGCCATCCCGGCACATATGGCTACACCTTC
CASSHPGTYGYTF
>many|-|TRBV7-2|TRBJ1-2
TGTGCCAGCAGCCCCGGGACACCTAACTATGGCTACACCTTC
CASSPGTPNYGYTF
>many|-|TRBV30|TRBJ1-5
TGTGCCTGGGACCGGGGCAATCAGCCCCAGCATTTT
CAWDRGNQPQHF
>many|-|TRBV27|TRBJ1-5
TGTGCCAGCAGACACGGGGGGGGTCGTGGCAATCAGCCCCAGCATTTT
CASRHGGGRGNQPQHF